A single sample gave rise to the 7 T cell receptor beta chains below, sequenced in a study of T cell responses to AZD1222 COVID-19 vaccine. TCRdb keeps only in-frame clones here, not all; method: immunoSEQ multiplex PCR. The profile shows over 75,000 clones, around 85% of them singletons. The material sequenced was peripheral blood, taken 28 days after the second AZD1222 dose. The receptor source for this set is an adult who received the AZD1222 COVID-19 vaccine.

V and J are TRBV27 and TRBJ1-5; D not certain. The CDR3 is 13 amino acids. In germline, CDR1 is MNHEY, CDR2 SMNVEV (reference sequence). V lost 1 base and J 4 bases, leaving 5 bases between the germline ends. CDR3 DNA: TGTGCCAGCAGTTTATGGCGTAATCAGCCCCAGCATTTT. It translates to CASSLWRNQPQHF.

The chain carries TRBV28 and TRBJ2-5, with 12 bases matching TRBD1. With 4 bases clipped from V and 0 bases from J, the junction kept 9 bases outside the gene matches. CDR1 MDHEN and CDR2 SYDVKM come from the germline V gene. The CDR3 has 18 residues. The CDR3 DNA reads TGTGCCAGCAGTTCCGGGACAGGGGGCGATTGGTACCAAGAGACCCAGTACTTC. This translates into CASSSGTGGDWYQETQYF.

The V call is TRBV19, the J call TRBJ1-1; possibly TRBD1 for D (5 bases). The germline V and J ends were trimmed by 4 bases and 3 bases, with 9 bases remaining between them. Germline assignment: CDR1 LNHDA and CDR2 SQIVND (reference sequence). The CDR3 is 13 amino acids. The CDR3 sequence: CASSTGGDTEAFF. The DNA for the CDR3 is TGTGCCAGTAGTACGGGGGGGGACACTGAAGCTTTCTTT.

This rearrangement joins TRBV16 to TRBJ1-5; no firm D call. The ends were cut back, 7 bases at V and 6 bases at J, with 10 bases in the middle. CDR3 length: 12 residues. Germline CDR1 reads KGHSY; CDR2 reads FQNENV. The CDR3 DNA is TGTGCCAGCAACGCATTTGGTCAGCCCCAGCATTTT. Translating it yields CASNAFGQPQHF.

CDR3 bases: TGTGCCAGCAGCGGAGCGGGAGTACGGACCGGGGAGCTGTTTTTT. It translates to CASSGAGVRTGELFF. The chain couples TRBV6-2 or TRBV6-3 to TRBJ2-2, with 8 positions matching TRBD2. Germline trimming cut 6 bases from V and 5 bases from J; bases unmatched to any gene: 8. CDR1 and CDR2 (germline): MNHEY, SVGEGT. The CDR3 has 15 residues.

CDR3 loop: CASSMDRGQTQYF. Written as DNA, the CDR3 is TGTGCCAGTAGTATGGACAGGGGACAGACCCAGTACTTC. The chain employs TRBV19 and TRBJ2-5, with 9 bases aligning to TRBD1. Trimming removed 3 bases from V and 6 bases from J; junction bases left unmatched: 2. The CDR3 has 13 amino acids. The germline V gene has CDR1 LNHDA and CDR2 SQIVND (reference sequence). Variable domain in full (rest from reference TRBV19 and TRBJ2-5): DGGITQSPKYLFRKEGQNVTLSCEQNLNHDAMYWYRQDPGQGLRLIYYSQIVNDFQKGDIAEGYSVSREKKESFPLTVTSAQKNPTAFYLCASSMDRGQTQYFGPGTRLLVL.

The rearrangement uses TRBV15 and TRBJ1-1; a possible D gene is TRBD1 (6 bases). Germline values: CDR1 LNHNV, CDR2 YYDKDF (reference sequence). The CDR3 has 13 residues. The V and J ends lost 5 bases and 0 bases respectively, with 7 bases between them. The CDR3 DNA is TGTGCCACCAGCGGGACAATGAACACTGAAGCTTTCTTT. Amino acids: CATSGTMNTEAFF.